This T cell receptor (beta chain) was captured in a study of shared clonotypes between healthy human individuals. Whole-study findings and limits: Memory subsets had estimated richness that was generally smaller than that of naive subsets.

Assay execution proceeded at the deep level. Clones were sequenced by immunoSEQ multiplex PCR, and TCRdb holds only the in-frame ones, with some missing. In the table there are approximately 2.5 million clones, roughly nine tenths of which are singletons. With respect to this clone: What it binds is unknown.

This clonotype was sampled from a man between 18 and 29 years old in good health. The sequenced sample consisted of naive CD4+ T cells sorted from blood. Subset reported: CD45RA+ positively selected.

The CDR3 loop reads CASSNNYGYTF. The CDR3 DNA reads TGCGCCAGCAGTAACAACTATGGCTACACCTTC. The chain is built from TRBV5-1 and TRBJ1-2; no definite D call. Germline-derived CDR1 and CDR2 are SGHRS and YFSETQ. V dropped 5 bases and J dropped 2 bases, with 4 bases sitting between them. The CDR3 contains 11 residues.